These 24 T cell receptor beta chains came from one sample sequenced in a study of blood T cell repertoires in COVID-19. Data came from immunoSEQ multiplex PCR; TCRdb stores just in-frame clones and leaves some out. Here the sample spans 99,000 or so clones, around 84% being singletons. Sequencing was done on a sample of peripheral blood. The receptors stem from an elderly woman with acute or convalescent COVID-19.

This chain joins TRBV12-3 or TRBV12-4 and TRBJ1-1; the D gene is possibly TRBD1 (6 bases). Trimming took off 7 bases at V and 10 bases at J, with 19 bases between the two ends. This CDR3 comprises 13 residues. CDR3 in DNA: TGTGCCAGCATCCGGGCGGGGGGCGCGGGAGCTTTCTTT. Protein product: CASIRAGGAGAFF.

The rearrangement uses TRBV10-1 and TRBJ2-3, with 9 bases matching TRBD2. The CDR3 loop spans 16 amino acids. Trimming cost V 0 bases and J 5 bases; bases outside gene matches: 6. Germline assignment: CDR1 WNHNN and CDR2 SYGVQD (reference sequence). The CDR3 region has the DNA TGCGCCAGCAGTGAGTCGGGGGCTAGCGGGAAAGATACGCAGTATTTT. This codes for CASSESGASGKDTQYF.

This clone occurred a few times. The CDR3: CSASQGINTGELFF. The CDR3 coding sequence is TGCAGTGCTAGTCAGGGAATTAACACCGGGGAGCTGTTTTTT. V gene TRBV20-1 combines with J gene TRBJ2-2; perhaps TRBD1 as D (5 bases). Germline CDR1 is DFQATT and CDR2 is SNEGSKA (reference sequence). The CDR3 covers 14 residues. Trimming took off 3 bases at V and 2 bases at J, with 10 bases between the two ends.

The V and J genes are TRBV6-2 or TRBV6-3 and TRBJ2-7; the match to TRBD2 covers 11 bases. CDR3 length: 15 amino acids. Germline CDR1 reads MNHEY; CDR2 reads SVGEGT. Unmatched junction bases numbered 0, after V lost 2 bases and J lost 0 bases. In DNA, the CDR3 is TGTGCCAGCAGTTACACTAGCGGGAGCTCCTACGAGCAGTACGTC. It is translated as CASSYTSGSSYEQYV.

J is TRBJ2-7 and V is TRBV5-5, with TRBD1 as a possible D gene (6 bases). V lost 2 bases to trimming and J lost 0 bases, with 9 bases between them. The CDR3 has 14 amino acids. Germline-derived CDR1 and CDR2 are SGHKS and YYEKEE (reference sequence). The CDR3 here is CASSFGQSSYEQYV. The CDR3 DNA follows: TGTGCCAGCAGCTTTGGACAGAGCTCCTACGAGCAGTACGTC.

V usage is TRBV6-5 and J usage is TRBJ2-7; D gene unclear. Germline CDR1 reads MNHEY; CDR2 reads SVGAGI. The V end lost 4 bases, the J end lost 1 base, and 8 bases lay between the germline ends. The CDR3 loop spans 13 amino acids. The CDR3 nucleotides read TGTGCCAGCAGTTTGGGCCATTCCTACGAGCAGTACTTC. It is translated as CASSLGHSYEQYF.

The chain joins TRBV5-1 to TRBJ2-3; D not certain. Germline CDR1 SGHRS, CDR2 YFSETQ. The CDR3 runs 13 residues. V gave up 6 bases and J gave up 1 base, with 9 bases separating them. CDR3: CASKEVGTDTQYF. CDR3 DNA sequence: TGCGCCAGCAAAGAGGTAGGCACAGATACGCAGTATTTT. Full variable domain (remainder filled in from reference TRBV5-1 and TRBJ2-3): KAGVTQTPRYLIKTRGQQVTLSCSPISGHRSVSWYQQTPGQGLQFLFEYFSETQRNKGNFPGRFSGRQFSNSRSEMNVSTLELGDSALYLCASKEVGTDTQYFGPGTRLTVL.

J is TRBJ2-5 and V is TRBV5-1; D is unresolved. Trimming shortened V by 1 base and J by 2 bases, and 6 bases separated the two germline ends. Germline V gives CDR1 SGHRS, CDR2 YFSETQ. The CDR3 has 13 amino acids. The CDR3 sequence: CASSLSVQETQYF. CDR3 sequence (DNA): TGCGCCAGCAGCTTGAGCGTACAAGAGACCCAGTACTTC. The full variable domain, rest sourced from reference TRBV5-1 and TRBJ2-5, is KAGVTQTPRYLIKTRGQQVTLSCSPISGHRSVSWYQQTPGQGLQFLFEYFSETQRNKGNFPGRFSGRQFSNSRSEMNVSTLELGDSALYLCASSLSVQETQYFGPGTRLLVL.

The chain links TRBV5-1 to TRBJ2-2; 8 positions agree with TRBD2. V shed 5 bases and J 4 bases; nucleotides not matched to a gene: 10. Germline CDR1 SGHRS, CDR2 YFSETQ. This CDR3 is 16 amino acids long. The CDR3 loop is CASSAGPRGVTGELFF. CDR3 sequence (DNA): TGCGCCAGCAGTGCCGGCCCGCGGGGGGTCACCGGGGAGCTGTTTTTT.

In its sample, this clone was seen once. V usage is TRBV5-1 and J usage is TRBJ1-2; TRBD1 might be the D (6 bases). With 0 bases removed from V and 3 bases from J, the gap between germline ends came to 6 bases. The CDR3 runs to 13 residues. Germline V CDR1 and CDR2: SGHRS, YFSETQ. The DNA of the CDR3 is TGCGCCAGCAGCTTGGGACAGGACTATGGCTACACCTTC. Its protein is CASSLGQDYGYTF.

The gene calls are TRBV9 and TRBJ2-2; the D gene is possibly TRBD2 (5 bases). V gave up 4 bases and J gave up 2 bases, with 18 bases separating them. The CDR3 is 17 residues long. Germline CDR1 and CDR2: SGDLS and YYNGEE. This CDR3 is CASSLRRLAINTGELFF. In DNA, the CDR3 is TGTGCCAGCAGCCTCCGAAGGCTAGCAATCAACACCGGGGAGCTGTTTTTT.

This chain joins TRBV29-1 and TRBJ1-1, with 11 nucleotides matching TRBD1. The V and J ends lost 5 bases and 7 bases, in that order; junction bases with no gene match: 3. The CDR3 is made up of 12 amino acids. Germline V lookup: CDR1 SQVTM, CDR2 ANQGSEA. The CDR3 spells CSVWTGGDEAFF. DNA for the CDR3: TGCAGCGTTTGGACAGGGGGCGATGAAGCTTTCTTT.

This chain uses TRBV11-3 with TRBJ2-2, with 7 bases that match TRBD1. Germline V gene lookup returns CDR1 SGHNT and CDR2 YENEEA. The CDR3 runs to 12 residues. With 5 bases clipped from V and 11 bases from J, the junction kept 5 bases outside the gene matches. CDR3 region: CASSLQGEELFF. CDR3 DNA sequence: TGTGCCAGCAGCCTCCAGGGGGAAGAGCTGTTTTTT.

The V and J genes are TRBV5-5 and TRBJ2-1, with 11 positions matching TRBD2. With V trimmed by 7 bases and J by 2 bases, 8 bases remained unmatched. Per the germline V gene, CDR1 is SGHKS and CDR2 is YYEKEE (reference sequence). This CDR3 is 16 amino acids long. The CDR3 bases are TGTGCCAGCGGCCGTCTAGCGGGAGGACCCTACAATGAGCAGTTCTTC. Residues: CASGRLAGGPYNEQFF.

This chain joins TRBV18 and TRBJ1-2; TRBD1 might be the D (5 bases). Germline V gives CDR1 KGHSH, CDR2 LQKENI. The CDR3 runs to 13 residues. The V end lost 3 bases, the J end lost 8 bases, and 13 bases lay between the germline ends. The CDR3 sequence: CASSPTGLRGYTF. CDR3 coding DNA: TGTGCCAGCTCACCTACAGGACTAAGAGGCTACACCTTC.

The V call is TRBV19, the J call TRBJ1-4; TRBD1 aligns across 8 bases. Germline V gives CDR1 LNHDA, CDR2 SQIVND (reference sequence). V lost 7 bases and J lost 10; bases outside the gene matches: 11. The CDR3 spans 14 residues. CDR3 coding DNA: TGTGCCAGTACCCTTGGGAGCACAGGGGGAAAACTGTTTTTT. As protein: CASTLGSTGGKLFF.

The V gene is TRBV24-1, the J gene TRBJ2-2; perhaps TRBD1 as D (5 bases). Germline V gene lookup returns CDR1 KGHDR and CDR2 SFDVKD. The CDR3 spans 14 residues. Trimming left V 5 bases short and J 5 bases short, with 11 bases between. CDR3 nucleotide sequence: TGTGCCACCAGTGGCCAGGGCTTAACCGGGGAGCTGTTTTTT. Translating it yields CATSGQGLTGELFF.

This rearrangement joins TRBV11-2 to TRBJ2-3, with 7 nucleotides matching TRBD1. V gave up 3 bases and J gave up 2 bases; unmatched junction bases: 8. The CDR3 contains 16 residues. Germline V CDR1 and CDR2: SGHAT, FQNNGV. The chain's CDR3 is CASSLLRDSFTDTQYF. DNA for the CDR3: TGTGCCAGCAGCTTGCTCCGGGACAGTTTCACAGATACGCAGTATTTT.

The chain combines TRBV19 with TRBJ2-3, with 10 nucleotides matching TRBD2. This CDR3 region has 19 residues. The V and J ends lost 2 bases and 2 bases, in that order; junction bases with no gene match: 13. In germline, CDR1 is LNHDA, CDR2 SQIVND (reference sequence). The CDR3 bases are TGTGCCAGTAGTATAATTAGGGCTACTAGCGGGATGAACACAGATACGCAGTATTTT. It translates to CASSIIRATSGMNTDTQYF.

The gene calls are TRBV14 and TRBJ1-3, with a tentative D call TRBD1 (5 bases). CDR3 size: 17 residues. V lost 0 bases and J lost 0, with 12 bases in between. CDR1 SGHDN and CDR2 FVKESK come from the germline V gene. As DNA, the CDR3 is TGTGCCAGCAGCCAAGAGGATAGACAGCTCTCTGGAAACACCATATATTTT. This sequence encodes CASSQEDRQLSGNTIYF.

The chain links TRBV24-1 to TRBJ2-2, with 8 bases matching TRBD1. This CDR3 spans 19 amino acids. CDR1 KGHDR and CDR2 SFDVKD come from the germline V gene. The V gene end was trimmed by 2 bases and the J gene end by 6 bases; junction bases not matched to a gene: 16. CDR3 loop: CATSDYGTGQHLAAGELFF. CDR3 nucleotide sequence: TGTGCCACCAGTGATTACGGGACAGGCCAGCATCTGGCTGCCGGGGAGCTGTTTTTT.

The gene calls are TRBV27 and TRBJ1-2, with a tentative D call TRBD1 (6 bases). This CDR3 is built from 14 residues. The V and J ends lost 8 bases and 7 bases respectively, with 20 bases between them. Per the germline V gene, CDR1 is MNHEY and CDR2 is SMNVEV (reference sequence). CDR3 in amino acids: CASGLLAGAGGYTF. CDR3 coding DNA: TGTGCCAGCGGATTATTGGCGGGGGCCGGTGGCTACACCTTC.

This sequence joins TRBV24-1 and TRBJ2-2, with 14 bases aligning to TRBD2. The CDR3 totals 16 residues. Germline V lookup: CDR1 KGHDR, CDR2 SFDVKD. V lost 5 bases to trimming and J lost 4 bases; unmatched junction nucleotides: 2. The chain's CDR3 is CATSAGLAGVTGELFF. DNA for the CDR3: TGTGCCACCAGTGCGGGACTAGCGGGAGTCACCGGGGAGCTGTTTTTT.

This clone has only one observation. The CDR3 DNA reads as TGTGCCAGCAGTCCTTCAGGGGTGGGAAACACCATATATTTT. It codes for CASSPSGVGNTIYF. V is TRBV28 and J is TRBJ1-3; weak D call: TRBD1 (6 bases). The CDR3 extends over 14 amino acids. Germline values: CDR1 MDHEN, CDR2 SYDVKM. V was clipped by 5 bases and J by 4 bases, with 12 bases between them. Full variable domain (outside the CDR3, taken from reference TRBV28 and TRBJ1-3): DVKVTQSSRYLVKRTGEKVFLECVQDMDHENMFWYRQDPGLGLRLIYFSYDVKMKEKGDIPEGYSVSREKKERFSLILESASTNQTSMYLCASSPSGVGNTIYFGEGSWLTVV.